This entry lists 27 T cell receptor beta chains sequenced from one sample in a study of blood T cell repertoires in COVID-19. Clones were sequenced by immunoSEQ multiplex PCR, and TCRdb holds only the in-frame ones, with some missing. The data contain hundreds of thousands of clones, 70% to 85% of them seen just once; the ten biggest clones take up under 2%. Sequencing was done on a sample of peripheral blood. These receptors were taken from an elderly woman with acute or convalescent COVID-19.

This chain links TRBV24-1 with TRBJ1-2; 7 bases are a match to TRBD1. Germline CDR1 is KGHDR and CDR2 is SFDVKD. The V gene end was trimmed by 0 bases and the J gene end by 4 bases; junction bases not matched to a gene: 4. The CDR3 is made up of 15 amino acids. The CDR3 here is CATSDLTPGGYGYTF. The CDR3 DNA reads TGTGCCACCAGTGATTTGACCCCAGGGGGCTATGGCTACACCTTC.

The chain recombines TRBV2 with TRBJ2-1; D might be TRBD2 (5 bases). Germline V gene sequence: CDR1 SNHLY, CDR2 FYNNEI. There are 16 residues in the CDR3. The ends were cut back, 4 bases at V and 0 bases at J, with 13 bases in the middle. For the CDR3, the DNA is TGTGCCAGCAGTGTCCTAGCCGAAAGCTCCTACAATGAGCAGTTCTTC. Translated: CASSVLAESSYNEQFF. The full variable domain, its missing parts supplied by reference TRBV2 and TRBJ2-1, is EPEVTQTPSHQVTQMGQEVILRCVPISNHLYFYWYRQILGQKVEFLVSFYNNEISEKSEIFDDQFSVERPDGSNFTLKIRSTKLEDSAMYFCASSVLAESSYNEQFFGPGTRLTVL.

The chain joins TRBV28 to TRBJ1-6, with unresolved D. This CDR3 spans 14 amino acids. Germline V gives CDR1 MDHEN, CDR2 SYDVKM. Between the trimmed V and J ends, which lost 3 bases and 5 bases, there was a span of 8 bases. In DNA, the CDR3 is TGTGCCAGCAGTTTGCCCGGGAATAATTCACCCCTCCACTTT. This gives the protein CASSLPGNNSPLHF.

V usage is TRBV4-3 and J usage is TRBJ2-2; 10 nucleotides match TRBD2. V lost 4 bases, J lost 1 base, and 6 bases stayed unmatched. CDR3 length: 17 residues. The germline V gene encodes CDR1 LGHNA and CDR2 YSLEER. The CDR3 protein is CASSLLAGGMNTGELFF. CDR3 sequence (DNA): TGCGCCAGCAGCCTCTTAGCGGGGGGAATGAACACCGGGGAGCTGTTTTTT.

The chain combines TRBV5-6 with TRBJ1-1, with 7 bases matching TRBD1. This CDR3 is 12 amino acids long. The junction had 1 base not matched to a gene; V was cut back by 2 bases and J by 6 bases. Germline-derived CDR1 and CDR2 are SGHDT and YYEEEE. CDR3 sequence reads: CASSFGQAEAFF. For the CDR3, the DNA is TGTGCCAGCAGCTTCGGACAGGCTGAAGCTTTCTTT.

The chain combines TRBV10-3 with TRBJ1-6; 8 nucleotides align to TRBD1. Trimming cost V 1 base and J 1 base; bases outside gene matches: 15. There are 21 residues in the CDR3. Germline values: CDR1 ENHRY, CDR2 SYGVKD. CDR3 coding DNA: TGTGCCATCAGTGAGTTTGGTACCGCAGGGGGCGGTTGGTCCTATAATTCACCCCTCCACTTT. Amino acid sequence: CAISEFGTAGGGWSYNSPLHF.

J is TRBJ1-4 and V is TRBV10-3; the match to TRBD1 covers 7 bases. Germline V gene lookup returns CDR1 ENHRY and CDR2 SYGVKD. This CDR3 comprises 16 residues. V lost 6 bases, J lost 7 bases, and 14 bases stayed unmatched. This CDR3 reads CAISATPGTVGEKLFF. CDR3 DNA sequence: TGTGCCATCAGCGCTACTCCCGGGACAGTGGGTGAAAAACTGTTTTTT.

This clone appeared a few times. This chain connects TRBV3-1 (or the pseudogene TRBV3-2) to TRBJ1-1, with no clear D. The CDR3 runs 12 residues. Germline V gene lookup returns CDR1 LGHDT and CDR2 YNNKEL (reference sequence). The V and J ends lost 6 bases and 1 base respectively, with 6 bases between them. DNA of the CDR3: TGTGCCAGCAGTGCGCGGAACACTGAAGCTTTCTTT. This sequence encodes CASSARNTEAFF.

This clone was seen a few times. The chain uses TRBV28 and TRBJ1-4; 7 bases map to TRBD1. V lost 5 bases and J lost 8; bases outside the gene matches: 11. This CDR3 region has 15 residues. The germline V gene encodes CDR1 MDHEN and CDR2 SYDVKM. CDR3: CASSPSGGLLEKLFF. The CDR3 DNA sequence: TGTGCCAGCAGTCCCTCAGGGGGATTACTGGAAAAACTGTTTTTT.

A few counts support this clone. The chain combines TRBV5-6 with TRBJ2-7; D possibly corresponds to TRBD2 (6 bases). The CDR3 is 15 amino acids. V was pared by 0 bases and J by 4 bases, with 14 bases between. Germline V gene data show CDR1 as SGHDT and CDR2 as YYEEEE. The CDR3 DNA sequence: TGTGCCAGCAGCTTGGGCCCTCTGGGGGGATACGAGCAGTACTTC. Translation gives CASSLGPLGGYEQYF.

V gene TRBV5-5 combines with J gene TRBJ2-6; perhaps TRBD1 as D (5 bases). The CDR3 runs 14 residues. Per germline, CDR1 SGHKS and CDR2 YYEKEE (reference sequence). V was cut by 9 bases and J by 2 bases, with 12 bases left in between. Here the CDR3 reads CATCRDTGANVLTF. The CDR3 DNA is TGTGCCACCTGCAGGGATACTGGGGCCAACGTCCTGACTTTC. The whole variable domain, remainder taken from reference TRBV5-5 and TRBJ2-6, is DAGVTQSPTHLIKTRGQQVTLRCSPISGHKSVSWYQQVLGQGPQFIFQYYEKEERGRGNFPDRFSARQFPNYSSELNVNALLLGDSALYLCATCRDTGANVLTFGAGSRLTVL.

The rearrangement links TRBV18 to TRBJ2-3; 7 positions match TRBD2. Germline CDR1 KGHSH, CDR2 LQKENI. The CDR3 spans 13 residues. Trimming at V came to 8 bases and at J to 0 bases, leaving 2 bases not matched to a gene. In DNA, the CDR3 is TGTGCCAGCGCTAGCGGTAGCACAGATACGCAGTATTTT. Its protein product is CASASGSTDTQYF.

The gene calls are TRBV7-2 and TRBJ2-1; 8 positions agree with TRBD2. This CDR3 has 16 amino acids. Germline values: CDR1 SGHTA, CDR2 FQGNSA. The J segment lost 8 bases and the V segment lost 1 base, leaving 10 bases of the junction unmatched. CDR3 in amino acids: CASSLVGTRMSDEQFF. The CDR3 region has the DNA TGTGCCAGCAGCTTAGTGGGGACTAGAATGAGCGATGAGCAGTTCTTC. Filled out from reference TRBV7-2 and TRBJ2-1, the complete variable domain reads GAGVSQSPSNKVTEKGKDVELRCDPISGHTALYWYRQSLGQGLEFLIYFQGNSAPDKSGLPSDRFSAERTGGSVSTLTIQRTQQEDSAVYLCASSLVGTRMSDEQFFGPGTRLTVL.

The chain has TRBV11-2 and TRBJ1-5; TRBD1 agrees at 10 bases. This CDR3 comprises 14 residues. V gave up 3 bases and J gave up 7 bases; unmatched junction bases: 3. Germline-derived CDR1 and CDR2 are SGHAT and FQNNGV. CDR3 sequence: CASSLDRGRQPQHF. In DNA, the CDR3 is TGTGCCAGCAGCTTGGACAGGGGGAGACAGCCCCAGCATTTT.

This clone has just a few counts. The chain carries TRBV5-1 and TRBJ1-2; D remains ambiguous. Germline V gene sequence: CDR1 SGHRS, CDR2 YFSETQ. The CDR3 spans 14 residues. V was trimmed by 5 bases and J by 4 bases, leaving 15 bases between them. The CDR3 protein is CASRAGLYPYGYTF. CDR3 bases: TGCGCCAGCAGGGCAGGACTATACCCCTATGGCTACACCTTC. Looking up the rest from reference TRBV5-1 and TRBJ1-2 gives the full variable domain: KAGVTQTPRYLIKTRGQQVTLSCSPISGHRSVSWYQQTPGQGLQFLFEYFSETQRNKGNFPGRFSGRQFSNSRSEMNVSTLELGDSALYLCASRAGLYPYGYTFGSGTRLTVV.

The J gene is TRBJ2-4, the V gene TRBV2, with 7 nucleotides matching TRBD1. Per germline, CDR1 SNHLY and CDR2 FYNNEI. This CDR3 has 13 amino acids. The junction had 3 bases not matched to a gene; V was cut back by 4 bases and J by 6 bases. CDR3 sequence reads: CASSGQGANIQYF. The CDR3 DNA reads TGTGCCAGCAGTGGACAGGGTGCAAACATTCAGTACTTC.

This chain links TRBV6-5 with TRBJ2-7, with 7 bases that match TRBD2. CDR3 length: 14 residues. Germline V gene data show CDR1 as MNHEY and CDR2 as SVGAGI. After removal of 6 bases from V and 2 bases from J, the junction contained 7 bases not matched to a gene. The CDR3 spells CASSALAEAYEQYF. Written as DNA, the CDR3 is TGTGCCAGCAGCGCTCTAGCGGAGGCCTACGAGCAGTACTTC.

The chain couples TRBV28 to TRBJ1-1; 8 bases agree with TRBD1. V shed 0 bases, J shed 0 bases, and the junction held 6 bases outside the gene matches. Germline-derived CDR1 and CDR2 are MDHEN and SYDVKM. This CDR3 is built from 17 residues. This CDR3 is CASSLWQGAGMNTEAFF. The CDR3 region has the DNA TGTGCCAGCAGTTTATGGCAGGGGGCGGGTATGAACACTGAAGCTTTCTTT.

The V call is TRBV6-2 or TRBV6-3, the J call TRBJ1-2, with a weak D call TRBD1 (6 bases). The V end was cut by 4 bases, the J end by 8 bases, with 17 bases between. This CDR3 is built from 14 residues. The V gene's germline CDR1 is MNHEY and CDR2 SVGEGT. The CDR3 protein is CASSSGRGIGGYTF. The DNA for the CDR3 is TGTGCCAGCAGTTCCGGCAGGGGTATAGGCGGCTACACCTTC.

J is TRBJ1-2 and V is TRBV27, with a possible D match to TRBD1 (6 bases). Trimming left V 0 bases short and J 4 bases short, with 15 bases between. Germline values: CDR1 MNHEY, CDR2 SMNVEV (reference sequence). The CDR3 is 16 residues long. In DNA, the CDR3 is TGTGCCAGCAGTTTATCGAATACAGGGCTGGGCTATGGCTACACCTTC. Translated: CASSLSNTGLGYGYTF.

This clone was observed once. The CDR3 sequence is CASSPQNSNQPQHF. The CDR3 DNA sequence: TGTGCCAGCAGCCCACAAAATAGCAATCAGCCCCAGCATTTT. This chain connects TRBV7-9 to TRBJ1-5, with D uncertain. Per the germline V gene, CDR1 is SEHNR and CDR2 is FQNEAQ (reference sequence). The CDR3 covers 14 residues. Trimming pared 5 bases from V and 0 bases from J, leaving 8 bases between.

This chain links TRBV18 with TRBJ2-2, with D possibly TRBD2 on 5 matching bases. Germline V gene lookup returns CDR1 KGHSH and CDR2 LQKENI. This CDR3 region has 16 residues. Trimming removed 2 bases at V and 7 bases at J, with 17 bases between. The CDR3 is CASSPLSPRGVGELFF. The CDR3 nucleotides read TGTGCCAGCTCACCATTATCCCCTCGGGGAGTCGGGGAGCTGTTTTTT. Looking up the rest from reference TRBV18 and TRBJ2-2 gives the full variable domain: NAGVMQNPRHLVRRRGQEARLRCSPMKGHSHVYWYRQLPEEGLKFMVYLQKENIIDESGMPKERFSAEFPKEGPSILRIQQVVRGDSAAYFCASSPLSPRGVGELFFGEGSRLTVL.

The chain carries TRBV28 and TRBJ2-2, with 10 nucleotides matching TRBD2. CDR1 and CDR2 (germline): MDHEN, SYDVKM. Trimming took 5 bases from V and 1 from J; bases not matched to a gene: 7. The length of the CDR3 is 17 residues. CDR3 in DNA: TGTGCCAGCAGTCCCGCCCGGACTAGCGGGAACACCGGGGAGCTGTTTTTT. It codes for CASSPARTSGNTGELFF.

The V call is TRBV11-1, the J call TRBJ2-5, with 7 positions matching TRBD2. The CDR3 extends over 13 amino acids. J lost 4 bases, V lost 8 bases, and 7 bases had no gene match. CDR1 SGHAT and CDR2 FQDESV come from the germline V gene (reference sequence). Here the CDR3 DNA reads TGTGCCAGCTCAAGGGGCGGGAGAGAGACCCAGTACTTC. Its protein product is CASSRGGRETQYF.

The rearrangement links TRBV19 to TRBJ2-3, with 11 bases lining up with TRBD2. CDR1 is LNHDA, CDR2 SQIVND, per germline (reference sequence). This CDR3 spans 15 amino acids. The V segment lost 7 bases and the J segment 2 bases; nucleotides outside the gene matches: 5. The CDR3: CASTTTSGITDTQYF. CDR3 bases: TGTGCCAGTACTACGACTAGCGGGATCACAGATACGCAGTATTTT.

CDR3 in DNA: TGCGCCAGCAGCAGACCGCCGGGACAGGGGGCGTACGAGCAGTACTTC. Translation gives CASSRPPGQGAYEQYF. The chain employs TRBV4-1 and TRBJ2-7, with 12 bases matching TRBD1. CDR1 and CDR2 from the germline V gene are MGHRA and YSYEKL. V shed 5 bases and J 4 bases; nucleotides not matched to a gene: 9. This CDR3 comprises 16 residues.

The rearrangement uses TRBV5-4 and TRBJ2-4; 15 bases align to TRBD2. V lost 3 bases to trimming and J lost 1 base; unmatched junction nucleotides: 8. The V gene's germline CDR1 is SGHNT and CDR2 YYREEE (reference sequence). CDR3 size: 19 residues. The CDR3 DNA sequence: TGTGCCAGCAGCTCACCGGGACTAGCGGGAGGTTATGCCAAAAACATTCAGTACTTC. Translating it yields CASSSPGLAGGYAKNIQYF.